Each of the 5 T cell receptor beta chains below was sequenced from the same sample in a study of blood T cells in healthy people across ages. A second PCR of roughly 7 to 11 cycles used a sample-barcoded 5' primer and a J-beta primer mix. TCRdb reprocessed the 5' RACE reads with MiXCR, giving one entry per CDR3 protein. The repertoire holds roughly 1,300,000 distinct CDR3 sequences, with around 59% as singletons. Sequenced sample: blood. All receptors come from a man aged 18 to 29 in good health.

This clonotype was observed many times. The V and J genes are TRBV20-1 and TRBJ2-7; a weak D match, TRBD2 (5 bases). The CDR3 length is 10 residues. V lost 7 bases to trimming and J lost 4 bases, with 8 bases between them. CDR1 is DFQATT and CDR2 is SNEGSKA in the germline V gene (reference sequence). The CDR3 DNA follows: TGCAGTGGGGAGAGGTACGAGCAGTACTTC. Amino acid sequence: CSGERYEQYF.

The chain is built from TRBV28 and TRBJ2-7; the match to TRBD2 covers 8 bases. Germline lookup yields CDR1 MDHEN and CDR2 SYDVKM. CDR3 length: 14 amino acids. Trimming at V came to 10 bases and at J to 3 bases, leaving 11 bases not matched to a gene. Here the CDR3 reads CATFTSGGNYEQYF. CDR3 DNA: TGTGCCACCTTTACCAGCGGGGGCAACTACGAGCAGTACTTC.

This clonotype appeared a few times. The V call is TRBV5-1, the J call TRBJ2-7, with TRBD2 matching 7 bases. J lost 2 bases, V lost 0 bases, and 11 bases had no gene match. Germline CDR1 is SGHRS and CDR2 is YFSETQ. The CDR3 loop spans 17 amino acids. The CDR3: CASSLDPGRERPYEQYF. As DNA, the CDR3 is TGCGCCAGCAGCTTGGACCCCGGGCGGGAGCGGCCCTACGAGCAGTACTTC.

V and J are TRBV12-3 or TRBV12-4 and TRBJ1-1; tentative D call: TRBD1 (6 bases). V lost 3 bases to trimming and J lost 1 base, with 12 bases between them. This CDR3 comprises 15 residues. CDR3: CASSFGGTKNTEAFF. DNA of the CDR3: TGTGCCAGCAGTTTTGGGGGGACAAAGAACACTGAAGCTTTCTTT.

In its sample, this clonotype was seen once. This chain uses TRBV7-2 with TRBJ2-5, with 9 bases identical to TRBD1. The CDR3 covers 15 residues. Looked up from germline, CDR1 is SGHTA and CDR2 is FQGNSA. Germline trimming cut 8 bases from V and 1 base from J; bases unmatched to any gene: 8. CDR3 bases: TGTGCCAGCTCCCGGACAGGGGCCTTCCAAGAGACCCAGTACTTC. This codes for CASSRTGAFQETQYF.